By share, the clone carrying this TCR beta chain ranks as large. Antigen unknown. The source of the sample is a study of beta chain features in type 1 diabetes. On average, the one heparinised blood draw given by each donor was around 110 mL. The study's findings and limits: Moderate yet significant TCRB CDR3 shortening was seen in Type 1 diabetes patients in all four CD4+ subsets.

The CDR3 extends over 16 amino acids. Trimming took off 2 bases at V and 8 bases at J, with 18 bases between the two ends. Germline CDR1 reads MNHEY; CDR2 reads SVGAGI. The isolated RNA, all of it, was reverse transcribed, so expressed TCRB transcripts were what got sequenced. Regulatory, naive and central memory T cell samples averaged approximately 3.9 million reads. The method was immunoSEQ multiplex PCR; TCRdb's version includes in-frame clones alone and lacks a portion of them. The sample carries 20,000 to 30,000 clones, around 69% recorded once. The receptor comes from a man between 18 and 35 years old with type 1 diabetes. Sequencing used Tregs from blood. The chain joins TRBV6-5 to TRBJ1-4, with D perhaps matching TRBD1 (6 bases). CDR3 sequence reads: CASSYEIQGAGEKLFF. The CDR3 DNA sequence: TGTGCCAGCAGTTACGAGATACAGGGCGCCGGGGAAAAACTGTTTTTT.